The entry below gives a single TCR beta chain sequence along with its context. This clonotype was recorded at least ten times. The antigen it recognizes is unknown. No much larger clone is present one base from it, and per-base qualities are unavailable. Libraries were built with multiplex PCR. Instrument used: Illumina HiSeq 4000. TCR beta libraries were built with iRepertoire HTBI primers and Arm-PCR amplification of CDR3 regions. Before sequencing, the PCR products underwent gel purification. As for how the authors treated the data: Across samples, 55 to 80 TRBV and 15 or so TRBJ segments were identified and used for gene usage analysis of CDR3 amino acid clonotypes. COPE and FqMerger were used to merge the filtered high-quality paired reads into contigs. BLAST was used to align contigs to the IMGT TRBV, TRBD and TRBJ reference genes, and CDR3 was defined following IMGT. Clonotypes above 0.1% frequency were classified as highly expanded clones. Shannon entropy was used to measure repertoire diversity, and the Gini coefficient was used to measure V-J evenness. Clonotypes shared by more than one individual were considered public. Using fastp trimming at Q25 and MiXCR clonotype assembly, TCRdb reanalyzed the public sequencing data and kept in-frame beta chains. Records with the same CDR3 protein are collapsed into one entry carrying the most frequent genes and DNA. It is TCRdb's table, rather than the study itself, that gives the V and J calls and clone size. For this sample there are 400,000 to 600,000 distinct CDR3 sequences; about a fifth appear just once. The top ten constitute roughly 7.1% of the sample.

This specimen belongs to a study of regulatory T cells in long-lasting Graves disease (dated by TCRdb to the early 2020s). With regard to the full study: Persistent Graves' disease meant more than 5 years of antithyroid drug treatment with TSH receptor autoantibodies that stayed positive. A total of some 35 samples underwent TCR sequencing, from around 13 patients with persistent Graves' disease and 20 or so patients with newly diagnosed Graves' disease. The study was conducted in China and was registered as a clinical trial. Antithyroid drugs had been taken for approximately 10 years on average by persistent Graves' disease patients in the clinical cohort. Persistent Graves' disease patients were compared with newly diagnosed Graves' disease patients by peripheral blood TCR sequencing and RNA sequencing. Findings and caveats that apply to the study as a whole: Sequencing and analysis were limited to the TCR beta chain. Lower TCR Shannon entropy and fewer highly expanded clones were observed in persistent Graves' disease patients than in newly diagnosed patients, which suggested clonal expansion. The small sample size was acknowledged by the authors as a limitation that may reduce accuracy. A larger number of public clonotypes was shared among persistent patients (more than 2,500) than among newly diagnosed patients (about 990). TRBV28, TRBJ1-2 and TRBJ2-5 were preferentially used in persistent disease, while TRBV20-1 and TRBJ2-1 were favored in newly diagnosed disease. Peripheral blood alone was examined, since thyroid tissue, which constituted the primary lesion, could not be accessed.

The time point label, read with the paper, signifies: persistent/refractory GD, antithyroid drugs over 5 years with positive TRAb. RNA was extracted from PBMCs in TRIzol for both TCR sequencing and RNA sequencing. The diagnosis of Graves' disease followed American Thyroid Association guidelines. Patients for the study were recruited at an endocrinology department in Xi'an, China. From each patient, approximately 10 milliliters of peripheral blood was collected into an EDTA anticoagulant tube. Ficoll Paque Plus density gradient separation was used to isolate PBMCs, and no further T cell sorting was performed. An Agilent 2100 Bioanalyzer and agarose gel were used to assess RNA quality, and a NanoDrop 2000 was used to measure RNA concentration. The trim is 0 bases for V and 8 bases for J, with a gap of 13 bases between the germline ends. Per the germline V gene, SGHVS is the CDR1 and FQNEAQ is the CDR2. The CDR3 numbers 15 residues from cysteine through phenylalanine. The CDR3 DNA has 45 bases and is translated from base 1.

The sequence derives from a female donor with Graves disease. The sample here was peripheral blood mononuclear cells (PBMCs), taken when the disease was refractory, from a patient treated with antithyroid drugs. The V and J segments used are TRBV7-8 and TRBJ1-4; confidence is insufficient to name the D gene. CDR3 region: CASSLAAGFREKLFF. The base sequence is TGTGCCAGCAGCTTAGCGGCGGGGTTTCGAGAAAAACTGTTTTTT.